Listed below are T cell receptor beta chains from one sample, sequenced in a study of CD8 T cells in Susac syndrome. TCRdb called the immunoSEQ multiplex PCR reads again in MiXCR, with one record for every CDR3 protein. The data show about 130,000 distinct CDR3 sequences, around 94% seen once. The sequencing sample was made of CD4+ T cells from PBMCs. These receptors all come from a human donor in good health. Both conserved end residues are part of each CDR3. D genes are given only for firm matches.

CDR3: CASSLGTSGRRIDEQYF
length: 17
V: TRBV6-2/TRBV6-3
D: TRBD2

CDR3: CASRSIPGENTEAFF
length: 15
V: TRBV2
D: NA

CDR3: CSVGFTDTQYF
length: 11
V: TRBV29-1
D: NA

CDR3: CASSPPQFRGGNEQFF
length: 16
V: TRBV7-2
D: TRBD2

CDR3: CSAGRLAGASEQYF
length: 14
V: TRBV20-1
D: TRBD2

CDR3: CASTRGRGNYGYTF
length: 14
V: TRBV12-3/TRBV12-4
D: NA

CDR3: CASKAGHANNEQFF
length: 14
V: TRBV18
D: NA

CDR3: CASSLGTGALQPQHF
length: 15
V: TRBV7-9
D: TRBD1

CDR3: CASSKGQVPYGYTF
length: 14
V: TRBV7-9
D: NA

CDR3: CASSSSSGSGNEQFF
length: 15
V: TRBV7-2
D: TRBD2

CDR3: CASSFFPDTQYF
length: 12
V: TRBV12-3/TRBV12-4
D: NA

CDR3: CASSPPGQGRTNTEAFF
length: 17
V: TRBV18
D: NA